These T cell receptor beta chains were read from a single sample in a study of cytomegalovirus exposure and HLA in healthy donors. Clones were read by immunoSEQ multiplex PCR, and TCRdb kept only the in-frame ones, dropping some. The sample lists 120,000 or so clones, over 65% occurring once. Sequencing used PBMCs. These receptors originate from a woman aged 25 to 39 in good health and CMV-seronegative. Both conserved end residues are trimmed from each CDR3. Each record gives: CDR3 protein, J gene, V gene.

ASSPRGRGETQY,TRBJ2-5,TRBV10-1
ASSLVGTATSYEQY,TRBJ2-7,TRBV7-2
ASSLLQGKGEQY,TRBJ2-7,TRBV7-8
ASSESGLMVF,TRBJ2-1,TRBV6-1
ASSIEGGPFNQPQH,TRBJ1-5,TRBV19
AWSLGQSTDTQY,TRBJ2-3,TRBV30
ASHPSGGVGETQY,TRBJ2-5,TRBV5-1
ASSGGDRFGYQETQY,TRBJ2-5,TRBV6-1
ASSLERTVGARSSYEQY,TRBJ2-7,TRBV5-8
ATGWGPTNEQF,TRBJ2-1,TRBV27
ASRTGREGFGNQPQH,TRBJ1-5,TRBV2
ASNLDNSQETQY,TRBJ2-5,TRBV6-1
ASSESQGAISGNTIY,TRBJ1-3,TRBV2
ASSLVGRGADTQY,TRBJ2-3,TRBV11-2
ASSIDGAGEETQY,TRBJ2-5,TRBV19
ASGLSPGGDRYEQY,TRBJ2-7,TRBV12-5
ASSVGLWETQY,TRBJ2-5,TRBV9
ASSSLGHPTGELF,TRBJ2-2,TRBV7-9
AISTDRGHNEQF,TRBJ2-1,TRBV11-3
ASSNGTGITNTGELF,TRBJ2-2,TRBV7-6
ASRDRSQETQY,TRBJ2-5,TRBV7-9
ASSQEAGGGAGQPMQQY,TRBJ2-7,TRBV4-2
ASRGLAGDDTYNEQF,TRBJ2-1,TRBV7-2
ASSVAYGSYEQY,TRBJ2-7,TRBV9
ATSITGGGQPQH,TRBJ1-5,TRBV15
ASKRGQSKSTDTQY,TRBJ2-3,TRBV2
ASSGWQGDTEAF,TRBJ1-1,TRBV19
ASSEEVWNSPLH,TRBJ1-6,TRBV2
ASSHFYGYT,TRBJ1-2,TRBV2
ASSPGQGLTDTQY,TRBJ2-3,TRBV6-4